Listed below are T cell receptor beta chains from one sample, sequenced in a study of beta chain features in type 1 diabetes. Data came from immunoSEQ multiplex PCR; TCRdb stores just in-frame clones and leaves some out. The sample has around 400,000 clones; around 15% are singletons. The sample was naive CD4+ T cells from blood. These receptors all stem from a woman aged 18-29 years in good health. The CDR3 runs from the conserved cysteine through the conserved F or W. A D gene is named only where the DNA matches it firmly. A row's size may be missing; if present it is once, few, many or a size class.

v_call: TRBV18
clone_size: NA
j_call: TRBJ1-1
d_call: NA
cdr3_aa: CASSGAQLNTEAFF
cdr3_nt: TGTGCCAGCTCAGGGGCACAACTGAACACTGAAGCTTTCTTT

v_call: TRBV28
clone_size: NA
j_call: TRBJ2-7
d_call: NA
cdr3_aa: CASREFGYEQYF
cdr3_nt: TGTGCCAGCAGGGAGTTTGGGTACGAGCAGTACTTC

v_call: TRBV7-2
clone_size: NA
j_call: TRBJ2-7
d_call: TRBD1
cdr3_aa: CASSLDRGYEQYF
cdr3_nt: TGTGCCAGCAGCCTCGACAGGGGCTACGAGCAGTACTTC

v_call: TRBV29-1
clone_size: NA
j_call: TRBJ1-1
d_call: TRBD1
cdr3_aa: CSVGQGLDTEAFF
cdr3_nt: TGCAGCGTTGGACAGGGGCTGGACACTGAAGCTTTCTTT

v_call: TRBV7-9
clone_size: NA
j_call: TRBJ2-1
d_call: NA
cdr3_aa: CASSRDPAPPEQFF
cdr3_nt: TGTGCCAGCAGCCGGGATCCCGCCCCACCTGAGCAGTTCTTC

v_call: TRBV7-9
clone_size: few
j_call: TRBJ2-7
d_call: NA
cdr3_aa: CASSAGQISYEQYF
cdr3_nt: TGTGCCAGCAGCGCAGGACAGATCTCCTACGAGCAGTACTTC

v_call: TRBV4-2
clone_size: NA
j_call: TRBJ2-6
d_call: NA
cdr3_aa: CASSQDYGSSGANVLTF
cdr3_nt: TGTGCCAGCAGCCAAGATTACGGGAGCTCTGGGGCCAACGTCCTGACTTTC

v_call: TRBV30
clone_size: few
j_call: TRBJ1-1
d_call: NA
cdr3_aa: CAWRITGGSTEAFF
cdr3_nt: TGTGCCTGGAGGATTACCGGGGGATCCACTGAAGCTTTCTTT

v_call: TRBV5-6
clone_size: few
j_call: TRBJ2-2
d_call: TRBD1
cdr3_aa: CASSLRQGWAGELFF
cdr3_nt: TGTGCCAGCAGCTTGAGACAGGGGTGGGCCGGGGAGCTGTTTTTT

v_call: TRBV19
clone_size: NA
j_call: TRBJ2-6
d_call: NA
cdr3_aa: CASNPGLYSGANVLTF
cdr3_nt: TGTGCCAGTAACCCGGGACTTTACTCTGGGGCCAACGTCCTGACTTTC

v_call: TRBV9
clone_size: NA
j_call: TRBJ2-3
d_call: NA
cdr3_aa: CASSPGLQDTQYF
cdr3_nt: TGTGCCAGCAGCCCGGGACTTCAAGATACGCAGTATTTT

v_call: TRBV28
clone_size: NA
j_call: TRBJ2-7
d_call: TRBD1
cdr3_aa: CASSPRGQGKRYEQYF
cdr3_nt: TGTGCCAGCAGTCCCCGGGGACAGGGTAAGAGATACGAGCAGTACTTC

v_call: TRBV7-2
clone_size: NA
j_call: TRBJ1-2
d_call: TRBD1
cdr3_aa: CASSPGQGRGYTF
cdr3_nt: TGTGCCAGCAGTCCGGGACAGGGCAGGGGCTACACCTTC

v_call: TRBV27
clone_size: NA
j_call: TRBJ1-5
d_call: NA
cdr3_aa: CASSLSENQPQHF
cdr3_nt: TGTGCCAGCAGTTTGTCCGAGAATCAGCCCCAGCATTTT

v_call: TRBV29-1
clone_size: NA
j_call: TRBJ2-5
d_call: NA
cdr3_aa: CSVGKDSQETQYF
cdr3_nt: TGCAGCGTTGGGAAGGACAGCCAAGAGACCCAGTACTTC

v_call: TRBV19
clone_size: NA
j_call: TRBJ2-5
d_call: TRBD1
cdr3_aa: CASSPRTGQETQYF
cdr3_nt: TGTGCCAGTAGTCCGAGGACAGGGCAAGAGACCCAGTACTTC

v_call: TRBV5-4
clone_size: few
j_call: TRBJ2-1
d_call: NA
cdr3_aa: CASSLGGRERGNEQFF
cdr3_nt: TGTGCCAGCAGCTTGGGGGGGCGGGAGAGGGGCAATGAGCAGTTCTTC

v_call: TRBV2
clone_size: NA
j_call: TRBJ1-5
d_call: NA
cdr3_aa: CASSVETVRNQPQHF
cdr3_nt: TGTGCCAGCAGTGTCGAGACAGTACGCAATCAGCCCCAGCATTTT

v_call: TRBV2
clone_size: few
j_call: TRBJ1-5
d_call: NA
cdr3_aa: CASSPYNQPQHF
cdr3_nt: TGTGCCAGCAGCCCCTACAATCAGCCCCAGCATTTT

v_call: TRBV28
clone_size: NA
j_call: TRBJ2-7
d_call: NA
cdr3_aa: CASSPDFQSSYEQYF
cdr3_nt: TGTGCCAGCAGTCCGGACTTTCAGAGCTCCTACGAGCAGTACTTC

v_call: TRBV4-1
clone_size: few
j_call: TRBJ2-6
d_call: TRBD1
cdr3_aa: CASSQRGRTGVSGANVLTF
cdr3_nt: TGCGCCAGCAGCCAGAGGGGTCGGACAGGGGTCTCTGGGGCCAACGTCCTGACTTTC

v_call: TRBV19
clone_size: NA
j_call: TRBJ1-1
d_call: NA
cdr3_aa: CASSVKGAASGRTEAFF
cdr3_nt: TGTGCCAGTAGTGTCAAAGGTGCTGCGTCTGGGAGGACTGAAGCTTTCTTT

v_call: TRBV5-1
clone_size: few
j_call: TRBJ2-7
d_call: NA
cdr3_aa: CASSLEVGGYEQYF
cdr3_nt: TGCGCCAGCAGCTTGGAGGTAGGAGGGTACGAGCAGTACTTC

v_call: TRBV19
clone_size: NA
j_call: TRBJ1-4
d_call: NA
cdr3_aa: CASETGGTNEKLFF
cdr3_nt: TGTGCCAGTGAGACAGGCGGAACTAATGAAAAACTGTTTTTT

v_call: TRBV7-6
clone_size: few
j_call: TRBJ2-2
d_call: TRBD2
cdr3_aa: CASSLSAGGYGELFF
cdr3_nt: TGTGCCAGCAGCTTATCGGCGGGAGGGTACGGGGAGCTGTTTTTT

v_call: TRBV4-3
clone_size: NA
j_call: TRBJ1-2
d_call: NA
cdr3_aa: CASSQDSRGFSNYGYTF
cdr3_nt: TGCGCCAGCAGCCAGGATTCAAGGGGGTTCTCTAACTATGGCTACACCTTC

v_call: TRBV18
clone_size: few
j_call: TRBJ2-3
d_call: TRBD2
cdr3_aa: CASSQAGAGTDTQYF
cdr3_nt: TGTGCCAGCTCACAGGCGGGAGCGGGCACAGATACGCAGTATTTT

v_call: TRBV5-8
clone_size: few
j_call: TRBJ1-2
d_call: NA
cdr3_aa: CASSLLTGTSTGGYTF
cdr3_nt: TGTGCCAGCAGCTTACTGACCGGGACATCAACTGGGGGCTACACCTTC

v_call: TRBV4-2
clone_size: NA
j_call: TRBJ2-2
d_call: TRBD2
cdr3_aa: CASSQTSGRIRNTGELFF
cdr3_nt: TGTGCCAGCAGCCAGACTAGCGGGAGAATTAGGAACACCGGGGAGCTGTTTTTT

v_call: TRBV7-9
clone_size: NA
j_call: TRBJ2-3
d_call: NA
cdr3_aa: CASSISRDTQYF
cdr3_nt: TGTGCCAGCAGCATCTCTCGGGATACGCAGTATTTT

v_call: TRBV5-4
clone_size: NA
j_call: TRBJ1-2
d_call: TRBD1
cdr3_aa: CVMSQGGLGYTF
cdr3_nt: TGTGTCATGTCGCAGGGGGGCCTTGGCTACACCTTC

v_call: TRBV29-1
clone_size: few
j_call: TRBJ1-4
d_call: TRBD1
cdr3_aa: CSVGGQTNEKLFF
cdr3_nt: TGCAGCGTTGGGGGACAGACTAATGAAAAACTGTTTTTT

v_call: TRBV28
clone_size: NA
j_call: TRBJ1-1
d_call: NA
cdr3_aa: CAITGGNMNTEAFF
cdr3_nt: TGTGCCATTACGGGTGGAAACATGAACACTGAAGCTTTCTTT

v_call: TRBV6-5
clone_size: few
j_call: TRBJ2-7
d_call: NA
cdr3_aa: CASSYSQGSYEQYF
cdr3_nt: TGTGCCAGCAGTTACTCCCAGGGCTCCTACGAGCAGTACTTC

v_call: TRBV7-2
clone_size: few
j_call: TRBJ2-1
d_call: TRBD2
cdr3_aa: CASSLTLAGGHEQFF
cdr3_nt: TGTGCCAGCAGCTTAACCCTAGCGGGAGGCCATGAGCAGTTCTTC

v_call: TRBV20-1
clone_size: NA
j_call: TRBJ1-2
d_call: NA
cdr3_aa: CSARVGYGYTF
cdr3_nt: TGCAGTGCTAGGGTCGGCTATGGCTACACCTTC

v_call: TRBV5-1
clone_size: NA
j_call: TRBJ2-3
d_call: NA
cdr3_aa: CASSLAAGQRTDTQYF
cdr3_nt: TGCGCCAGCAGCTTAGCCGCGGGACAGAGGACAGATACGCAGTATTTT

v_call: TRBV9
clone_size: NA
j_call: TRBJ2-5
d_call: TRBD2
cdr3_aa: CASSVGALAGQETQYF
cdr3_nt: TGTGCCAGCAGCGTAGGAGCACTAGCGGGACAAGAGACCCAGTACTTC

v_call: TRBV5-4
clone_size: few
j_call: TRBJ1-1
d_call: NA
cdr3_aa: CAQPLDRSTEAFF
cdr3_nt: TGTGCCCAGCCACTTGACAGGAGCACTGAAGCTTTCTTT

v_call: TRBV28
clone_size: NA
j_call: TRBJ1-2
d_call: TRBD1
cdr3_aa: CASSQQGIGYTF
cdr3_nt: TGTGCCAGCAGTCAACAGGGGATCGGCTACACCTTC

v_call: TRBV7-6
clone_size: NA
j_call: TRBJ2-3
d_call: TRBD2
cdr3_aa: CASSLDERTSGSGDTQYF
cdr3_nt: TGTGCCAGCAGCTTAGATGAGAGGACAAGCGGGAGCGGGGATACGCAGTATTTT

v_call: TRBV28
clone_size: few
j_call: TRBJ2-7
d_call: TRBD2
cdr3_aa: CASSLLAGGNEQYF
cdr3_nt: TGTGCCAGCAGTTTACTAGCGGGAGGTAACGAGCAGTACTTC

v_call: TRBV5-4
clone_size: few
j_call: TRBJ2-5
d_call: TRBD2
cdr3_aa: CASSLPIAGLETQYF
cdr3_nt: TGTGCCAGCAGCTTGCCTATAGCGGGACTAGAGACCCAGTACTTC

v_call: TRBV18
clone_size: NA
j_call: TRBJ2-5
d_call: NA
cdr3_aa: CASSPQGQETQYF
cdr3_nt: TGTGCCAGCTCACCCCAGGGACAAGAGACCCAGTACTTC

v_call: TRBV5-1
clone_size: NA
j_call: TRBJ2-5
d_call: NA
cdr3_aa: CASSLSVTGGQETQYF
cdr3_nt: TGCGCCAGCAGCTTGTCGGTGACAGGAGGACAAGAGACCCAGTACTTC

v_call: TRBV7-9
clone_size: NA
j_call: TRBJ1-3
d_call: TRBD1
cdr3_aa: CASSGQGDTIYF
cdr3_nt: TGTGCCAGCAGCGGACAGGGGGACACCATATATTTT

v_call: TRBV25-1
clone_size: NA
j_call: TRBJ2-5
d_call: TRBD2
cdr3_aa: CASSEGGGSGRQTQYF
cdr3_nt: TGTGCCAGCAGTGAAGGAGGGGGAAGCGGGAGGCAGACCCAGTACTTC

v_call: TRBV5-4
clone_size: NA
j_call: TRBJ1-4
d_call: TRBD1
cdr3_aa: CASSAWDRENRIF
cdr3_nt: TGTGCCAGCAGCGCCTGGGACAGGGAAAATCGGATATTT

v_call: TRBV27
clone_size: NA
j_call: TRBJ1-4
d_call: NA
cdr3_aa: CASSLEGSGGKLFF
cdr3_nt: TGTGCCAGCAGTTTAGAGGGCAGTGGCGGGAAACTGTTTTTT

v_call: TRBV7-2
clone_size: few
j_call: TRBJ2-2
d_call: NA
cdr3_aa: CASPTMLGRNTGELFF
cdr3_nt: TGTGCCAGCCCCACGATGTTGGGGCGCAACACCGGGGAGCTGTTTTTT

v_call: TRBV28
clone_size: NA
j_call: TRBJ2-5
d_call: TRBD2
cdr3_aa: CASSSPSGKTQETQYF
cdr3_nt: TGTGCCAGCAGTTCCCCTAGCGGGAAGACGCAAGAGACCCAGTACTTC

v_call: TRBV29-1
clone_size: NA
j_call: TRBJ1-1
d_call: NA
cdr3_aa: CSVAQNTEAFF
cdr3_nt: TGCAGCGTTGCCCAGAACACTGAAGCTTTCTTT

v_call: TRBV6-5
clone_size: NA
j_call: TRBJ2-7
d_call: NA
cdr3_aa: CASSYSTATYEQYF
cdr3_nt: TGTGCCAGCAGTTACTCGACAGCCACCTACGAGCAGTACTTC

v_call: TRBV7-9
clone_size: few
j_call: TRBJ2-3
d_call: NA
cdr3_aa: CASSPPSTDTQYF
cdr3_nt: TGTGCCAGCAGCCCTCCCAGCACAGATACGCAGTATTTT

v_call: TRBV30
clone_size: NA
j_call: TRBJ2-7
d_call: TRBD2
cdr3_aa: CAWRSTSGSFGYEQYF
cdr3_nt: TGTGCCTGGAGATCGACCAGCGGGAGTTTCGGCTACGAGCAGTACTTC

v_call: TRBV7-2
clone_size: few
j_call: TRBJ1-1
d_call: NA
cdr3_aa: CASSLGLMNTEAFF
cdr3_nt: TGTGCCAGCAGCCTGGGACTGATGAACACTGAAGCTTTCTTT

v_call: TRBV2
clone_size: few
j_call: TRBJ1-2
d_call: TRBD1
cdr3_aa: CAREPGQGAIGYGYTF
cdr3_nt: TGTGCCAGAGAACCGGGACAGGGCGCGATTGGCTATGGCTACACCTTC

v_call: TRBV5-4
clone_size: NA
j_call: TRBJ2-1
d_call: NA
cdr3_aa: CASSSPDFRLLLDEQFF
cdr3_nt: TGTGCCAGCAGCTCACCCGACTTCCGCCTTTTACTCGATGAGCAGTTCTTC